The text below deals with one TCR beta chain. V was shortened by 0 bases and J by 3 bases, with 21 bases between the two germline ends. The CDR3 is 18 amino acids. Germline V gene data show CDR1 as ENHRY and CDR2 as SYGVKD. The source of the sample is a study of cytomegalovirus exposure and HLA in healthy donors. Primers: 60 Vbeta forward and 13 Jbeta reverse. Using immunoSEQ multiplex PCR, the repertoire was profiled, and TCRdb retains in-frame clones only, with some absent. The repertoire consists of some 120,000 clones, with 60% to 80% occurring once and the leading ten covering approximately 3.5%.

The sequencing input was PBMCs. The chain uses TRBV10-3 and TRBJ2-7; weak D call: TRBD2 (6 bases). The origin of this receptor is a man aged 25-45 years in good health and CMV-seronegative. The CDR3 nucleotides read TGTGCCATCAGTGAGTCTGAGGACTACCCGAGTTTAGGCTACGAGCAGTACTTC. Protein sequence: CAISESEDYPSLGYEQYF.